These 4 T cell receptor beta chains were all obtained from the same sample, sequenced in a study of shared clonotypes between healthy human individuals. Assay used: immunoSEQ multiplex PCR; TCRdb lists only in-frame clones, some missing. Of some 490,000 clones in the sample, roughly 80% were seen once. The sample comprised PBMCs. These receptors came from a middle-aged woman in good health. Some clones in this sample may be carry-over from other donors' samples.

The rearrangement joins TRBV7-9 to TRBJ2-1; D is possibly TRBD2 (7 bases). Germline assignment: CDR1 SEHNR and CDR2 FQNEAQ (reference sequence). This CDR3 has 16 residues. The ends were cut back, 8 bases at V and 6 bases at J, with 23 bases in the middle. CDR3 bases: TGTGCCAGCCGCCTTGGGGGCGGGAGTTTGGGCAATGAGCAGTTCTTC. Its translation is CASRLGGGSLGNEQFF.

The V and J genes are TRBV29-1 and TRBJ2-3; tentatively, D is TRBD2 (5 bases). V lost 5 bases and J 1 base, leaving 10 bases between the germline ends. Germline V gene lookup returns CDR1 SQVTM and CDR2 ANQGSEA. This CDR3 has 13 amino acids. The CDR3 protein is CSVRRVGTDTQYF. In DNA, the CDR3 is TGCAGCGTTCGGCGGGTTGGCACAGATACGCAGTATTTT.

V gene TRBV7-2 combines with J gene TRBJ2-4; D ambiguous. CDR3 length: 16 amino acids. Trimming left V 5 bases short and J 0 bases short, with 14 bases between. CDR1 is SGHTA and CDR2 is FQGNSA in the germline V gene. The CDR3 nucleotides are TGTGCCAGCAGCCCTAGGACCGGTCTAGCCAAAAACATTCAGTACTTC. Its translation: CASSPRTGLAKNIQYF.

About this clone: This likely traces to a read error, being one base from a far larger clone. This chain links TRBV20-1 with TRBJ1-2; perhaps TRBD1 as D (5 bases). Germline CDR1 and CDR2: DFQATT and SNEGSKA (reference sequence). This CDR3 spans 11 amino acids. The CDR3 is CSAPIGVDYAF. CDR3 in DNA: TGCAGTGCCCCAATAGGGGTTGACTACGCCTTC.